These 19 T cell receptor beta chains share one sample of origin, sequenced in a study of radiotherapy plus CTLA-4 blockade in lung cancer. Here immunoSEQ multiplex PCR was the method, and the copy in TCRdb shows in-frame clones only, minus some. The sample contains 90,000 to 100,000 clones, roughly 80% of which appear only once. This material consisted of peripheral blood, taken from a patient treated with radiotherapy plus ipilimumab. Receptor source: a human donor with non-small cell lung cancer that progressed on radiotherapy plus ipilimumab.

The chain uses TRBV5-4 and TRBJ2-2, with 7 bases identical to TRBD2. J gave up 1 base and V 6 bases, and 12 bases lay outside the gene matches. CDR1 and CDR2 (germline): SGHNT, YYREEE (reference sequence). There are 17 residues in the CDR3. The CDR3 reads CASTREVAGVNTGELFF. DNA for the CDR3: TGTGCCAGCACCCGGGAGGTTGCGGGAGTGAACACCGGGGAGCTGTTTTTT.

The chain combines TRBV5-1 with TRBJ1-3; D gene ambiguous. The CDR3 totals 14 residues. Germline CDR1 is SGHRS and CDR2 is YFSETQ. V lost 0 bases to trimming and J lost 1 base, with 5 bases between them. CDR3 in amino acids: CASSLEWSGNTIYF. The CDR3 DNA follows: TGCGCCAGCAGCTTGGAATGGTCTGGAAACACCATATATTTT.

The chain is built from TRBV6-1 and TRBJ1-5, with D tentatively TRBD1 (6 bases). Germline CDR1 reads MNHNS; CDR2 reads SASEGT. V lost 2 bases, J lost 4 bases, and 12 bases lay in between. The CDR3 covers 15 residues. The CDR3 DNA sequence: TGTGCCAGCAGTGAAAAGGGGGGTGGGAATCAGCCCCAGCATTTT. As protein: CASSEKGGGNQPQHF.

The genes are TRBV18 and TRBJ2-5; D may be TRBD2 (5 bases). Deletions cut 3 bases from V and 2 bases from J, with 13 bases between. Germline assignment: CDR1 KGHSH and CDR2 LQKENI. This CDR3 is built from 15 residues. The CDR3 region is CASSPGGSAQETQYF. CDR3 DNA sequence: TGTGCCAGCTCACCTGGAGGCAGCGCGCAAGAGACCCAGTACTTC.

This clone was counted a few times. The chain links TRBV9 to TRBJ1-4; D may be TRBD1 (5 bases). V was shortened by 0 bases and J by 3 bases, with 6 bases between the two germline ends. CDR3 size: 14 residues. CDR1 and CDR2 (germline): SGDLS, YYNGEE. The DNA for the CDR3 is TGTGCCAGCAGCGTAGGACAGCCTAATGAAAAACTGTTTTTT. Protein: CASSVGQPNEKLFF.

The chain uses TRBV5-1 and TRBJ2-1; D might be TRBD1 or TRBD2, each matching 5 bases. V gave up 3 bases and J gave up 9 bases, with 19 bases separating them. The CDR3 has 15 residues. The germline gives CDR1 SGHRS, CDR2 YFSETQ. CDR3 DNA sequence: TGCGCCAGCAGCTCCCGGGGCGGGCACAATAGTGAGCAGTTCTTC. This encodes CASSSRGGHNSEQFF.

V is TRBV7-2 and J is TRBJ1-2; tentative D call: TRBD1 (5 bases). The V gene's germline CDR1 is SGHTA and CDR2 FQGNSA. V lost 7 bases and J 5 bases, leaving 20 bases between the germline ends. The CDR3 totals 15 residues. The CDR3 DNA reads as TGTGCCAGCATCCGGGGGTCCGGTAAAGGGTATGGCTACACCTTC. As protein: CASIRGSGKGYGYTF.

The chain links TRBV18 to TRBJ2-3, with 10 bases matching TRBD1. The ends lost 6 bases at V and 8 bases at J; junction bases unmatched: 11. Per the germline V gene, CDR1 is KGHSH and CDR2 is LQKENI. The CDR3 length is 15 residues. This CDR3 is CASSPSGTGEVTQYF. The CDR3 nucleotides are TGTGCCAGCTCGCCTTCTGGGACAGGGGAAGTTACGCAGTATTTT. Looking up the rest from reference TRBV18 and TRBJ2-3 gives the full variable domain: NAGVMQNPRHLVRRRGQEARLRCSPMKGHSHVYWYRQLPEEGLKFMVYLQKENIIDESGMPKERFSAEFPKEGPSILRIQQVVRGDSAAYFCASSPSGTGEVTQYFGPGTRLTVL.

V usage is TRBV6-5 and J usage is TRBJ1-4; D is possibly TRBD1 (5 bases). The CDR3 length is 13 residues. CDR1 and CDR2 from the germline V gene are MNHEY and SVGAGI. Deletions cut 2 bases from V and 11 bases from J, with 12 bases between. The CDR3: CASSYVGEGKLFF. In nucleotides, the CDR3 is TGTGCCAGCAGTTACGTAGGGGAGGGGAAACTGTTTTTT.

The chain recombines TRBV30 with TRBJ2-7; no firm D call. Germline V gene data show CDR1 as GTSNPN and CDR2 as SVGIG (reference sequence). V was clipped by 3 bases and J by 2 bases, with 8 bases between them. The CDR3 sequence is 12 residues long. CDR3 sequence (DNA): TGTGCCTGGAGCCCAGATACCTACGAGCAGTACGTC. It translates to CAWSPDTYEQYV.

This clone was seen at least ten times. V usage is TRBV6-1 and J usage is TRBJ2-7; possible D gene TRBD1, 5 bases. With 3 bases removed from V and 1 base from J, the gap between germline ends came to 16 bases. Germline V gene lookup returns CDR1 MNHNS and CDR2 SASEGT. This CDR3 has 16 amino acids. CDR3 amino acids: CASSDGPGGASYEQYF. CDR3 DNA sequence: TGTGCCAGCAGTGATGGCCCAGGTGGGGCATCCTACGAGCAGTACTTC.

This rearrangement joins TRBV30 to TRBJ1-2; the match to TRBD1 covers 8 bases. The V segment lost 0 bases and the J segment 8 bases; nucleotides outside the gene matches: 8. This CDR3 has 14 residues. Germline loops: CDR1 GTSNPN, CDR2 SVGIG (reference sequence). As DNA, the CDR3 is TGTGCCTGGAGTGTAGCCCAGGGGGCAGGAGGCTACACCTTC. Its protein is CAWSVAQGAGGYTF.

This clone appeared a few times. This chain uses TRBV10-3 with TRBJ1-2, with D possibly being TRBD1 (6 bases). This CDR3 region has 13 residues. CDR1 and CDR2 from the germline V gene are ENHRY and SYGVKD. Trimming stripped 3 bases from V and 6 bases from J, with 11 bases between. This CDR3 is CAISEPQGNGYTF. DNA for the CDR3: TGTGCCATCAGTGAACCCCAGGGGAATGGCTACACCTTC.

The rearrangement uses TRBV28 and TRBJ1-5; TRBD1 is a possible D gene (5 bases). V shed 5 bases and J shed 0 bases, with 14 bases lying between them. The CDR3 length is 16 residues. The germline V gene encodes CDR1 MDHEN and CDR2 SYDVKM. The CDR3 region has the DNA TGTGCCAGCAGTCCGCAGACAGTTTATAGCAATCAGCCCCAGCATTTT. As protein: CASSPQTVYSNQPQHF.

The chain uses TRBV30 and TRBJ1-1; TRBD1 matches at 7 bases. CDR3 length: 14 amino acids. Germline CDR1 GTSNPN, CDR2 SVGIG (reference sequence). J gave up 1 base and V 5 bases, and 7 bases lay outside the gene matches. The CDR3 DNA is TGTGCCTGGCTAACCTGGACAGGGAACACTGAAGCTTTCTTT. Translation: CAWLTWTGNTEAFF.

This clone has only one observation. The J gene is TRBJ2-7, the V gene TRBV28, with 10 positions matching TRBD1. V dropped 6 bases and J dropped 7; count of bases not matched to a gene: 12. The CDR3 sequence is 15 residues long. CDR1 MDHEN and CDR2 SYDVKM come from the germline V gene. CDR3 loop: CASSQTGTGDWEQYF. The CDR3 bases are TGTGCCAGCAGCCAGACCGGGACAGGGGATTGGGAGCAGTACTTC.

This chain uses TRBV14 with TRBJ2-1; D unclear. The germline V and J ends were trimmed by 3 bases and 10 bases, with 13 bases remaining between them. The length of the CDR3 is 13 residues. From germline, CDR1 is SGHDN and CDR2 FVKESK. As DNA, the CDR3 is TGTGCCAGCAGCCACGTGCCAGCGTGGGAGCAGTTCTTC. Translation gives CASSHVPAWEQFF.

The chain is built from TRBV6-1 and TRBJ2-7; tentatively, D is TRBD1 (5 bases). The CDR3 covers 12 residues. Germline V gives CDR1 MNHNS, CDR2 SASEGT. The ends were cut back, 3 bases at V and 5 bases at J, with 8 bases in the middle. CDR3 DNA: TGTGCCAGCAGTGACAGGGCCCACGAGCAGTACTTC. Amino acids: CASSDRAHEQYF.

The chain joins TRBV19 to TRBJ2-1; TRBD1 matches 7 bases. Trimming removed 4 bases from V and 7 bases from J; junction bases left unmatched: 10. The CDR3 totals 15 residues. Germline V CDR1 and CDR2: LNHDA, SQIVND (reference sequence). CDR3 sequence (DNA): TGTGCCAGTAGTAAAACCCGACAGGGTTGGAATGAGCAGTTCTTC. This codes for CASSKTRQGWNEQFF.